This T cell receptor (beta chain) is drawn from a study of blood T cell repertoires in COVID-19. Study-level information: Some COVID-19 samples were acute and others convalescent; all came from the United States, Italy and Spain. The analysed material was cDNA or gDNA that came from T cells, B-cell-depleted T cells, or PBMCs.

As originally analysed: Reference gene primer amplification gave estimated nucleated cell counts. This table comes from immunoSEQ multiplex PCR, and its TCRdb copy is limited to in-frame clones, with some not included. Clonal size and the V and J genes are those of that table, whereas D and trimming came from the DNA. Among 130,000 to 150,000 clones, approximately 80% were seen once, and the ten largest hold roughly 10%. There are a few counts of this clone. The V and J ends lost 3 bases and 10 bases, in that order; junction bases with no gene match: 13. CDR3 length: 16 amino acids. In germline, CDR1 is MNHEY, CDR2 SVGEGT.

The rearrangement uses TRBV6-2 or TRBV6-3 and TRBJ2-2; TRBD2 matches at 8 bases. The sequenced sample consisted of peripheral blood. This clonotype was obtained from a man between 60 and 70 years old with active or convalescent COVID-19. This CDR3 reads CASSYSFGRAELELFF. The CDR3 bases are TGTGCCAGCAGTTATTCATTCGGGAGGGCCGAGTTGGAGCTGTTTTTT.